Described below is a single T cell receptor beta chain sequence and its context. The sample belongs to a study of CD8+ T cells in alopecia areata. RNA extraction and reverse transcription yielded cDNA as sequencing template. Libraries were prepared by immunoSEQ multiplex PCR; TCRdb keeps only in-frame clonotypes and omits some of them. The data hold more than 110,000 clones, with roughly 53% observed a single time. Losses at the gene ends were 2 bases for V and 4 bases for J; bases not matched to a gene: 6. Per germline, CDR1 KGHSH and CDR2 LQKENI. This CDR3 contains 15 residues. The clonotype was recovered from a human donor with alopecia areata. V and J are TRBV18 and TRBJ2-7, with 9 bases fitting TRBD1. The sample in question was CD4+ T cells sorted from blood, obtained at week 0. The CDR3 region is CASSPGTGTQYEQYF. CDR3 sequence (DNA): TGTGCCAGCTCACCAGGGACAGGGACACAATACGAGCAGTACTTC.